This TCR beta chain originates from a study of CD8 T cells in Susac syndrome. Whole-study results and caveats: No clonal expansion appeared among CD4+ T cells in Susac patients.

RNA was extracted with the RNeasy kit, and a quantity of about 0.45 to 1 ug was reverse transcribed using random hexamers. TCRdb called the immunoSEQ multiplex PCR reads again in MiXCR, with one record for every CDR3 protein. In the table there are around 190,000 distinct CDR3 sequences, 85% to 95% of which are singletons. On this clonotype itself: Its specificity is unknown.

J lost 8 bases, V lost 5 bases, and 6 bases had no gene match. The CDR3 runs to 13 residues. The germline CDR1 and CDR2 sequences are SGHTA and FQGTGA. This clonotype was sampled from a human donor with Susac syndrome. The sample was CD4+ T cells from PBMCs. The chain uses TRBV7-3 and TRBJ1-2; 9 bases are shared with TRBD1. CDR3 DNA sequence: TGTGCCAGCAGCCCCGGGACAGGGAGAGGCTACACCTTC. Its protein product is CASSPGTGRGYTF.